This T cell receptor beta chain appears in the sequencing data of a study of OX40 agonist ivuxolimab in advanced cancers. For the study at large: Two cutaneous melanoma patients and one hepatocellular carcinoma patient, three in all, had partial responses.

The method was immunoSEQ multiplex PCR; TCRdb's version includes in-frame clones alone and lacks a portion of them. The table shows over 20,000 clones, with roughly 75% occurring only once. This clone was seen just once. The antigen is unknown. Blood draws occurred at baseline, cycle 4 day 1, and cycle 7 day 1. Germline-derived CDR1 and CDR2 are SGHKS and YYEKEE (reference sequence). Trimming took 1 base from V and 4 from J; bases not matched to a gene: 5. The length of the CDR3 is 15 residues. General study results and limits: Averaging showed that CD8+ T cells had more expanded clones than CD4+ did.

This sample comprised CD4+ or CD8+ T cells sorted from blood, obtained in a trial of the OX40 agonist ivuxolimab. The receptor was isolated from an adult with an advanced solid tumor such as melanoma, head and neck, liver or kidney cancer. The rearrangement links TRBV5-5 to TRBJ1-1; TRBD1 aligns across 9 bases. This CDR3 is CASSLIQGAVTEAFF. The CDR3 DNA reads TGTGCCAGCAGCTTGATACAGGGGGCGGTCACTGAAGCTTTCTTT.